This T cell receptor beta chain came from a study of immune reconstitution after stem cell transplant in scleroderma. By its share, this clonotype is large. Germline V gene data show CDR1 as SNHLY and CDR2 as FYNNEI. The V segment lost 6 bases and the J segment 8 bases; nucleotides outside the gene matches: 12. The CDR3 sequence is 16 residues long. TCRdb re-analysed the RT-PCR reads in MiXCR, keeping a single row per CDR3 protein. The sample has 700 to 1,000 distinct CDR3 sequences; roughly 10% are singletons. This clonotype originated in a male donor with systemic sclerosis. Sampling was conducted before or after autologous hematopoietic stem cell transplantation (not recorded which). The genes are TRBV2 and TRBJ1-6, with 8 bases fitting TRBD1. The CDR3 nucleotides read TGTGCCAGCAGACAAACAGGGGGGATTTCCTATTCACCCCTCCACTTT. This encodes CASRQTGGISYSPLHF.